These 14 T cell receptor beta chains were all obtained from the same sample, sequenced in a study of blood T cell repertoires in COVID-19. Only in-frame clones appear in the TCRdb table, and some are missing; sequencing was by immunoSEQ multiplex PCR. The sample holds roughly 420,000 clones; approximately 90% are singletons and the top ten take approximately 1%. Material for sequencing was PBMCs or T cells enriched from blood (not recorded which). Receptor source: a woman in her twenties or thirties with acute COVID-19.

The chain combines TRBV6-6 with TRBJ2-2; the D is unclear. Germline values: CDR1 MNHNY, CDR2 SVGAGI (reference sequence). V lost 7 bases, J lost 2 bases, and 11 bases lay in between. The CDR3 has 14 amino acids. The CDR3 region has the DNA TGTGCCAGCAAGCAAGACACCAACACCGGGGAGCTGTTTTTT. Translating gives CASKQDTNTGELFF.

The chain uses TRBV5-1 and TRBJ1-2, with TRBD1 matching 7 bases. The V segment lost 4 bases and the J segment 4 bases; nucleotides outside the gene matches: 7. Germline-derived CDR1 and CDR2 are SGHRS and YFSETQ. The CDR3 covers 14 residues. The DNA of the CDR3 is TGCGCCAGCAGCCCGGGACAGCAAATCTATGGCTACACCTTC. Translated, it gives CASSPGQQIYGYTF.

J is TRBJ1-3 and V is TRBV30, with D possibly being TRBD1 (6 bases). Trimming removed 0 bases from V and 2 bases from J, with 26 bases in between. This CDR3 contains 20 residues. CDR1 is GTSNPN and CDR2 is SVGIG in the germline V gene (reference sequence). The CDR3 loop is CAWSVLRATGRQAPGNTIYF. The CDR3 DNA follows: TGTGCCTGGAGTGTACTTCGTGCTACGGGCAGACAGGCGCCTGGAAACACCATATATTTT.

On this clone: Other nucleotide sequences from this sample produce the same CDR3. The chain combines TRBV27 with TRBJ2-1; 10 bases agree with TRBD2. The CDR3 is 15 residues long. The V gene end was trimmed by 4 bases and the J gene end by 2 bases; junction bases not matched to a gene: 2. From germline, CDR1 is MNHEY and CDR2 SMNVEV (reference sequence). The CDR3 is CASSSLAGAYNEQFF. The CDR3 nucleotides read TGTGCCAGCAGTTCCCTAGCGGGGGCCTACAATGAGCAGTTCTTC.

This clone was seen a few times. The chain uses TRBV2 and TRBJ2-1; D may be TRBD1 (6 bases). The CDR3 has 14 residues. Per germline, CDR1 SNHLY and CDR2 FYNNEI. Trimming cost V 8 bases and J 3 bases, with 14 bases left between them. CDR3: CASPPGQSYNEQFF. DNA of the CDR3: TGTGCCAGCCCACCTGGACAGAGCTACAATGAGCAGTTCTTC.

The CDR3 sequence: CATSRGGRDRLEKLFF. The CDR3 coding sequence is TGTGCCACCAGCAGAGGGGGCCGGGACAGGCTGGAAAAACTGTTTTTT. This chain joins TRBV15 and TRBJ1-4; 8 bases align to TRBD1. Losses at the gene ends were 1 base for V and 8 bases for J; bases not matched to a gene: 9. This CDR3 contains 16 residues. Germline V CDR1 and CDR2: LNHNV, YYDKDF (reference sequence).

CDR3 sequence reads: CASSQDDRDGYGYTF. For the CDR3, the DNA is TGCGCCAGCAGCCAAGATGACAGGGACGGTTATGGCTACACCTTC. J is TRBJ1-2 and V is TRBV4-1, with 7 bases identical to TRBD1. The CDR3 has 15 amino acids. With 0 bases clipped from V and 5 bases from J, the junction kept 6 bases outside the gene matches. Per germline, CDR1 MGHRA and CDR2 YSYEKL.

The chain is built from TRBV19 and TRBJ2-3; the match to TRBD2 covers 11 bases. Germline values: CDR1 LNHDA, CDR2 SQIVND (reference sequence). This CDR3 has 15 amino acids. V trimming: 4 bases; J trimming: 7 bases; junction bases outside the gene matches: 7. The CDR3 sequence is CASSKLAGDGNTQYF. In nucleotides, the CDR3 is TGTGCCAGTAGTAAACTAGCGGGGGACGGGAATACGCAGTATTTT.

V usage is TRBV24-1 and J usage is TRBJ2-2; maybe TRBD1 (6 bases). The CDR3 covers 15 residues. From germline, CDR1 is KGHDR and CDR2 SFDVKD. Trimming shortened V by 4 bases and J by 2 bases, and 10 bases separated the two germline ends. The CDR3 region has the DNA TGTGCCACCAGTGAGCCGGGACAAAACACCGGGGAGCTGTTTTTT. This codes for CATSEPGQNTGELFF.

CDR3 protein: CATSVQGGYGYTF. The CDR3 nucleotides read TGTGCCACCAGTGTCCAAGGCGGGTATGGCTACACCTTC. The chain links TRBV24-1 to TRBJ1-2; D is unclear. V shed 5 bases and J shed 5 bases, with 11 bases lying between them. CDR3 length equals 13 residues. Germline V gene lookup returns CDR1 KGHDR and CDR2 SFDVKD.

The chain recombines TRBV5-6 with TRBJ2-3; D is uncertain. Germline values: CDR1 SGHDT, CDR2 YYEEEE. CDR3 length: 16 amino acids. V was pared by 0 bases and J by 3 bases, with 14 bases between. The CDR3 spells CASSLDVLGETDTQYF. DNA for the CDR3: TGTGCCAGCAGCTTGGATGTTCTAGGAGAGACAGATACGCAGTATTTT.

This clone was seen a handful of times. The rearrangement links TRBV5-1 to TRBJ2-2, with TRBD1 matching 11 bases. The length of the CDR3 is 15 residues. J gave up 6 bases and V 5 bases, and 6 bases lay outside the gene matches. CDR1 SGHRS and CDR2 YFSETQ come from the germline V gene. Written as DNA, the CDR3 is TGCGCCAGCAGAACCGGGACAGGGGGGTCCGGGGAGCTGTTTTTT. Encoded protein: CASRTGTGGSGELFF.

The chain recombines TRBV25-1 with TRBJ2-3, with 8 bases aligning to TRBD2. V shed 3 bases, J shed 4 bases, and the junction held 9 bases outside the gene matches. Germline loops: CDR1 MGHDK, CDR2 SYGVNS. CDR3 size: 16 residues. CDR3 residues: CASSDSGLARADTQYF. CDR3 in DNA: TGTGCCAGCAGTGACTCAGGACTAGCACGGGCAGATACGCAGTATTTT.

The chain uses TRBV4-1 and TRBJ1-3; D not certain. V was pared by 4 bases and J by 8 bases, with 15 bases between. This CDR3 is built from 14 residues. Germline values: CDR1 MGHRA, CDR2 YSYEKL. The CDR3 DNA reads as TGCGCCAGCAGCCCCGGTGAGGGCAGAGACACCATATATTTT. Translating gives CASSPGEGRDTIYF.